The source of this T cell receptor (beta chain) is a study of blood T cell repertoires in COVID-19. Here immunoSEQ multiplex PCR was the method, and the copy in TCRdb shows in-frame clones only, minus some. The data hold tens of thousands of clones, with more than 90% observed a single time. The TCR was taken from a woman aged 70 to 79 with active COVID-19. Sequenced input: peripheral blood.

For the CDR3, the DNA is TGTGCCAGCAGTTTATATGGCGGGAAAGCCTACGAGCAGTACTTC. Amino acid sequence: CASSLYGGKAYEQYF. This sequence joins TRBV27 and TRBJ2-7; D possibly corresponds to TRBD2 (6 bases). The CDR3 runs 15 residues. Trimming took off 1 base at V and 2 bases at J, with 12 bases between the two ends. CDR1 MNHEY and CDR2 SMNVEV come from the germline V gene (reference sequence).